This T cell receptor (beta chain) was sequenced in a study of T cells in Graves' hyperthyroidism and ophthalmopathy. From RNA transcripts, TCR beta CDR3 regions were amplified. HTBI primers were employed in a first-round RT-PCR of the TCR CDR3. TCRdb redid the calling of the multiplex PCR reads with MiXCR, one entry per CDR3 protein. The sample contains approximately 420,000 distinct CDR3 sequences, 15% of which appear only once. Germline CDR1 and CDR2: SGHDT and YYEEEE. CDR3 length: 13 amino acids. V lost 4 bases and J lost 7, with 14 bases in between. Broader study findings: Patients with ophthalmopathy were separated from those with stable hyperthyroidism by a 13 V-J model.

As concerns this clonotype: Its specificity is unknown.

This rearrangement joins TRBV5-6 to TRBJ1-2; D is perhaps TRBD1 (5 bases). The receptor was derived from a woman aged 30 to 39 with Graves' hyperthyroidism. Sequencing used blood. The CDR3 spells CASSPAQGRGYTF. DNA for the CDR3: TGTGCCAGCAGCCCTGCCCAGGGACGTGGCTACACCTTC.